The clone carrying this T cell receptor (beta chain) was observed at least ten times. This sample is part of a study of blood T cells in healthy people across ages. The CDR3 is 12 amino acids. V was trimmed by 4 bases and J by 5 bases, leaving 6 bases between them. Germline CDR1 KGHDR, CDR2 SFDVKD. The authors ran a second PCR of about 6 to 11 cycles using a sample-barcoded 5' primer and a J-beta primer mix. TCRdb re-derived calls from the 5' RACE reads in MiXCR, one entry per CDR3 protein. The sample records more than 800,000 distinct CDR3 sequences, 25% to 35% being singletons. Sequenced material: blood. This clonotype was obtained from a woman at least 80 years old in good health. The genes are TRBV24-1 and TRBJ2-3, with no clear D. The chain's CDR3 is CATSEGVDTQYF. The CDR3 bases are TGTGCCACCAGTGAGGGCGTAGATACGCAGTATTTT.